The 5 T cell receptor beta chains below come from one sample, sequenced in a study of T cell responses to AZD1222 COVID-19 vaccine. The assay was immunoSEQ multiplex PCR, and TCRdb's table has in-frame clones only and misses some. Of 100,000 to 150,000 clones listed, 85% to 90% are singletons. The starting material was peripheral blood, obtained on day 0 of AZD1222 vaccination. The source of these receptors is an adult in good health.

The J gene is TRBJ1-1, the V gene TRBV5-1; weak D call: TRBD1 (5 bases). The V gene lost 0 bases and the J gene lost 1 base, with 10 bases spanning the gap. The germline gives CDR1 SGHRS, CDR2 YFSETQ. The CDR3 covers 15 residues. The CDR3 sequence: CASSLGGRENTEAFF. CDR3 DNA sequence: TGCGCCAGCAGCTTGGGAGGCAGGGAGAACACTGAAGCTTTCTTT. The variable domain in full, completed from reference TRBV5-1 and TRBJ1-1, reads KAGVTQTPRYLIKTRGQQVTLSCSPISGHRSVSWYQQTPGQGLQFLFEYFSETQRNKGNFPGRFSGRQFSNSRSEMNVSTLELGDSALYLCASSLGGRENTEAFFGQGTRLTVV.

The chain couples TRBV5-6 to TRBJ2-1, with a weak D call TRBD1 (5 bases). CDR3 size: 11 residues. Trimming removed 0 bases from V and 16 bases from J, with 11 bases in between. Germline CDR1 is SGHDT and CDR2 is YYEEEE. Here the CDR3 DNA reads TGTGCCAGCAGCTTGGACGGCAGGGAATTCTTC. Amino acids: CASSLDGREFF.

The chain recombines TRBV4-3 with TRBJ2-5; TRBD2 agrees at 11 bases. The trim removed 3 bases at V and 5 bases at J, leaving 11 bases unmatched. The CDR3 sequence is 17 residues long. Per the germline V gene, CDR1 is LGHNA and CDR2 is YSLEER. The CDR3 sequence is CASSQVIGTSGRETQYF. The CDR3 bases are TGCGCCAGCAGCCAGGTGATAGGGACTAGCGGCCGGGAGACCCAGTACTTC.

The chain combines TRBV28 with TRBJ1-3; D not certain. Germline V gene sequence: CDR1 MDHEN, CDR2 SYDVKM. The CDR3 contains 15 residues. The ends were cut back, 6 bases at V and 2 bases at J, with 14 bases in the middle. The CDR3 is CASSPASSAGNTIYF. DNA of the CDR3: TGTGCCAGCAGCCCAGCGTCCTCAGCTGGAAACACCATATATTTT. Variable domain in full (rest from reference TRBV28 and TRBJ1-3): DVKVTQSSRYLVKRTGEKVFLECVQDMDHENMFWYRQDPGLGLRLIYFSYDVKMKEKGDIPEGYSVSREKKERFSLILESASTNQTSMYLCASSPASSAGNTIYFGEGSWLTVV.

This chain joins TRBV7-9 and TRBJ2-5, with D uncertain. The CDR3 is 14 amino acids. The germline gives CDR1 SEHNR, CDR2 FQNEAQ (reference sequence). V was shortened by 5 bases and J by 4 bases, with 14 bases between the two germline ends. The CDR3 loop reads CASSRSSLGETQYF. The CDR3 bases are TGTGCCAGCAGCCGATCCTCCTTGGGAGAGACCCAGTACTTC.